This T cell receptor (beta chain) comes out of a study of T-cell memory formation after mild COVID-19. From the 5' RACE reads, TCRdb called clonotypes with MiXCR, one entry per CDR3 protein. The table records 400,000 or so distinct CDR3 sequences, 20% of them present only once. In germline, CDR1 is SGHTA, CDR2 FQGNSA. The CDR3 consists of 13 residues. Trimming removed 5 bases from V and 0 bases from J, with 7 bases in between. This clonotype has only a few counts. The origin of this receptor is an adult woman who had mild COVID-19 (a few samples of this study predate the infection). Cell type and time point are not known. The chain has TRBV7-2 and TRBJ1-2; D is uncertain. The sequenced sample was PBMCs or a T cell subset sorted from them (not recorded which). The CDR3 spells CASSLDANYGYTF. The CDR3 DNA reads as TGTGCCAGCAGCCTGGACGCTAACTATGGCTACACCTTC. Looking up the rest from reference TRBV7-2 and TRBJ1-2 gives the full variable domain: GAGVSQSPSNKVTEKGKDVELRCDPISGHTALYWYRQSLGQGLEFLIYFQGNSAPDKSGLPSDRFSAERTGGSVSTLTIQRTQQEDSAVYLCASSLDANYGYTFGSGTRLTVV.